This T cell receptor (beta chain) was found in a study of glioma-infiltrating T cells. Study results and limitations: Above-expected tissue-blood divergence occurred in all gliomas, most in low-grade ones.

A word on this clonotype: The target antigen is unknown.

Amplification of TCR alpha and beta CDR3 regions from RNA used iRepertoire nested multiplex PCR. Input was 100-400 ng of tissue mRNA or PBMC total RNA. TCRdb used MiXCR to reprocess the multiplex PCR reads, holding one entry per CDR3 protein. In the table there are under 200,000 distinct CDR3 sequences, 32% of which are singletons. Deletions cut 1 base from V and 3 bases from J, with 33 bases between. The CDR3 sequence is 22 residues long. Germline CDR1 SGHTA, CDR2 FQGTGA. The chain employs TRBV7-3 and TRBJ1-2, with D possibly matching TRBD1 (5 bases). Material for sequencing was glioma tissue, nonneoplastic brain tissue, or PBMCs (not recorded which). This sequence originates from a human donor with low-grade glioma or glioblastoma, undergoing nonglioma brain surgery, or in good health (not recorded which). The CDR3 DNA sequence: TGTGCCAGCAGCTTAAGAGGATCCCCCCGCGGGGGAAACCCAGGGCATGACTATGGCTACACCTTC. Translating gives CASSLRGSPRGGNPGHDYGYTF.